The clone carrying this T cell receptor beta chain was observed many times. Its matching antigen is unknown. It was with a sample-barcoded 5' primer and a J-beta primer mix that a second PCR of about 6 to 11 cycles was run. The template-switch adaptor, which had 12 random nucleotides, put a tag on each cDNA molecule. TCRdb fed the 5' RACE reads into MiXCR, producing one record per CDR3 protein. The sample lists some 1.5 million distinct CDR3 sequences, under 30% occurring once. The data are from a study of blood T cells in healthy people across ages. Overall study results and limits: Without sorted subsets, naive and antigen-experienced compartments could not be conclusively compared.

V lost 1 base to trimming and J lost 5 bases, with 0 bases between them. CDR3 size: 11 residues. Every sample yielded at least 6.5 million isolated PBMCs. The TCR originated in a woman in her thirties in good health. The specimen sequenced was blood. The chain is built from TRBV12-3 or TRBV12-4 and TRBJ1-3, with D hard to call. CDR3 region: CASSLGNTIYF. The CDR3, as DNA: TGTGCCAGCAGTTTAGGAAACACCATATATTTT.